What follows are 21 T cell receptor beta chains derived from one specimen sequenced in a study of IL-17A CD8 T cells in psoriatic arthritis synovium. After roughly 1.4 hours of PMA and ionomycin stimulation, cells were labeled by IL-17A and IFNgamma secretion assays. The synovial fluid came from psoriatic arthritis joints with active inflammation. The data were produced by immunoSEQ multiplex PCR, yet TCRdb's version contains in-frame clones alone and is incomplete. The data hold about 1,300 clones, with about two thirds observed a single time. Sequencing was performed on IL-17A+ (IFN-gamma+/-) memory CD8+ T cells from synovial fluid. Described subset: IL-17A+IFNgamma+/- memory CD8+ (Tc17) cells. The receptors derive from a human donor with psoriatic arthritis.

J is TRBJ1-1 and V is TRBV7-9; a weak D match, TRBD1 (5 bases). CDR1 is SEHNR, CDR2 FQNEAQ, per germline (reference sequence). The length of the CDR3 is 15 residues. V lost 5 bases and J 5 bases, leaving 18 bases between the germline ends. The CDR3 sequence is CASSQGPGRRTEAFF. The CDR3 DNA is TGTGCCAGCAGCCAGGGCCCAGGGAGGCGGACTGAAGCTTTCTTT.

The rearrangement uses TRBV5-1 and TRBJ2-3; D is unresolved. The V and J ends lost 0 bases and 4 bases respectively, with 0 bases between them. The CDR3 totals 11 residues. From germline, CDR1 is SGHRS and CDR2 YFSETQ. Here the CDR3 DNA reads TGCGCCAGCAGCTTGGCAGATACGCAGTATTTT. It encodes CASSLADTQYF.

The genes are TRBV15 and TRBJ1-4; TRBD1 might be the D (5 bases). From germline, CDR1 is LNHNV and CDR2 YYDKDF (reference sequence). V lost 8 bases, J lost 1 base, and 14 bases lay in between. The CDR3 is 15 amino acids. Written as DNA, the CDR3 is TGTGCCACCTCCGGATCGAGGGGAACTAATGAAAAACTGTTTTTT. The encoded protein is CATSGSRGTNEKLFF.

The CDR3 nucleotides are TGTGCCAGCAGTTTATCGAGAGGGGGCCACACCGGGGAGCTGTTTTTT. As protein: CASSLSRGGHTGELFF. V gene TRBV27 combines with J gene TRBJ2-2, with TRBD1 matching 7 bases. The V gene's germline CDR1 is MNHEY and CDR2 SMNVEV (reference sequence). The CDR3 contains 16 residues. With V trimmed by 0 bases and J by 3 bases, 4 bases remained unmatched.

This sequence joins TRBV11-2 and TRBJ2-1; possibly TRBD1 for D (5 bases). V lost 5 bases to trimming and J lost 2 bases, with 7 bases between them. CDR1 and CDR2 from the germline V gene are SGHAT and FQNNGV. This CDR3 has 13 amino acids. CDR3 sequence (DNA): TGTGCCAGCAGCGCAGGGCCCTACAATGAGCAGTTCTTC. Encoded protein: CASSAGPYNEQFF.

This clone came up once. This chain connects TRBV7-6 to TRBJ2-7; either TRBD1 or TRBD2 may fit D (5 bases each). CDR1 and CDR2 from the germline V gene are SGHVS and FNYEAQ. V lost 1 base and J 3 bases, leaving 10 bases between the germline ends. The CDR3 has 14 residues. The CDR3 sequence: CASSLGGNGYEQYF. In DNA, the CDR3 is TGTGCCAGCAGCTTAGGGGGGAACGGCTACGAGCAGTACTTC.

The gene calls are TRBV28 and TRBJ2-3; maybe TRBD2 (6 bases). With 7 bases removed from V and 2 bases from J, the gap between germline ends came to 19 bases. The CDR3 runs to 16 residues. Per germline, CDR1 MDHEN and CDR2 SYDVKM. This chain's CDR3 is CASTYRGTPTTDTQYF. As DNA, the CDR3 is TGTGCCAGCACCTATCGGGGGACTCCCACCACAGATACGCAGTATTTT.

The CDR3 loop is CASSLYRTGGTEAFF. The CDR3 coding sequence is TGTGCCAGCAGTTTATATCGGACAGGGGGCACTGAAGCTTTCTTT. The chain joins TRBV27 to TRBJ1-1; 10 bases are a match to TRBD1. This CDR3 is built from 15 residues. V shed 1 base, J shed 4 bases, and the junction held 3 bases outside the gene matches. Germline CDR1 MNHEY, CDR2 SMNVEV (reference sequence).

This sequence joins TRBV6-5 and TRBJ2-7; D gene ambiguous. Germline values: CDR1 MNHEY, CDR2 SVGAGI. V lost 2 bases to trimming and J lost 2 bases, with 4 bases between them. The CDR3 length is 12 residues. Here the CDR3 reads CASSYGPYEQYF. The CDR3 coding sequence is TGTGCCAGCAGTTACGGGCCCTACGAGCAGTACTTC.

This chain joins TRBV7-3 and TRBJ2-3; possible D gene TRBD1, 7 bases. CDR1 and CDR2 (germline): SGHTA, FQGTGA. Between the trimmed V and J ends, which lost 5 bases and 6 bases, there was a span of 15 bases. This CDR3 spans 14 amino acids. The DNA for the CDR3 is TGTGCCAGCAGCCCCCAGGGGGGCTGGGATACGCAGTATTTT. Translating it yields CASSPQGGWDTQYF.

CDR3: CASSAGHSTIGYTF. CDR3 DNA: TGTGCCAGCAGTGCCGGACACAGTACTATCGGCTACACCTTC. The rearrangement links TRBV25-1 to TRBJ1-2, with D tentatively TRBD1 (5 bases). The germline V and J ends were trimmed by 4 bases and 8 bases, with 17 bases remaining between them. Germline CDR1 MGHDK, CDR2 SYGVNS. The CDR3 totals 14 residues.

V and J are TRBV6-5 and TRBJ1-1, with D perhaps TRBD1 (5 bases). The germline gives CDR1 MNHEY, CDR2 SVGAGI. V was clipped by 6 bases and J by 1 base, with 9 bases between them. The CDR3 covers 13 residues. In DNA form, the CDR3 reads TGTGCCAGCAGACCGGGGGGGAACACTGAAGCTTTCTTT. Its translation is CASRPGGNTEAFF.

The genes are TRBV19 and TRBJ2-1, with 9 bases matching TRBD2. Germline V lookup: CDR1 LNHDA, CDR2 SQIVND (reference sequence). Trimming removed 2 bases from V and 0 bases from J; junction bases left unmatched: 2. CDR3 size: 16 residues. CDR3 coding DNA: TGTGCCAGTAGTATATCAGCGGGGGGCTCCTACAATGAGCAGTTCTTC. This translates into CASSISAGGSYNEQFF.

V is TRBV9 and J is TRBJ1-1, with D uncertain. CDR1 and CDR2 (germline): SGDLS, YYNGEE. Trimming left V 2 bases short and J 0 bases short, with 8 bases between. The CDR3 runs to 14 residues. As DNA, the CDR3 is TGTGCCAGCAGCGTTGACATACTGAACACTGAAGCTTTCTTT. It yields the protein CASSVDILNTEAFF.

This clone was counted only a few times. The chain links TRBV27 to TRBJ1-2; weak D call: TRBD1 (6 bases). The CDR3 length is 14 residues. The germline CDR1 and CDR2 sequences are MNHEY and SMNVEV (reference sequence). V dropped 5 bases and J dropped 8 bases, with 18 bases sitting between them. The CDR3 DNA reads TGTGCCAGCAGTCCCGTCACAGGGACTCGAGGCTACACCTTC. This sequence encodes CASSPVTGTRGYTF.

This clone was seen more than once but under ten times. The DNA of the CDR3 is TGTGCCAGCAGCTTAGGGACAGGGCGCACTGAAGCTTTCTTT. As protein: CASSLGTGRTEAFF. This chain joins TRBV7-6 and TRBJ1-1; TRBD1 matches at 8 bases. Germline CDR1 is SGHVS and CDR2 is FNYEAQ. The CDR3 is 14 residues long. Trimming cost V 1 base and J 4 bases; bases outside gene matches: 2.

This clone is large within its sample. The chain uses TRBV11-3 and TRBJ2-7; 9 bases map to TRBD2. The CDR3 is made up of 14 amino acids. Germline trimming cut 4 bases from V and 3 bases from J; bases unmatched to any gene: 4. CDR1 is SGHNT, CDR2 YENEEA, per germline. Here the CDR3 reads CASSYEAGGYEQYF. The CDR3 coding sequence is TGTGCCAGCAGCTACGAAGCGGGGGGCTACGAGCAGTACTTC.

The chain links TRBV6-4 to TRBJ2-2; D possibly corresponds to TRBD1 (5 bases). V lost 5 bases and J lost 2, with 9 bases in between. The germline CDR1 and CDR2 sequences are MRHNA and SNTAGT. The CDR3 loop spans 14 amino acids. CDR3 region: CASSMDTNTGELFF. The CDR3 DNA reads as TGTGCCAGCAGTATGGACACCAACACCGGGGAGCTGTTTTTT.

The chain has TRBV27 and TRBJ2-1; D ambiguous. V was clipped by 5 bases and J by 0 bases, with 11 bases between them. This CDR3 spans 15 amino acids. Germline lookup yields CDR1 MNHEY and CDR2 SMNVEV (reference sequence). Written as DNA, the CDR3 is TGTGCCAGCAGTGCCGACCTGAGCTCCTACAATGAGCAGTTCTTC. This translates into CASSADLSSYNEQFF.

The sample holds one count of this clone. The V and J genes are TRBV4-2 and TRBJ2-7; 7 nucleotides match TRBD2. The germline gives CDR1 LGHNA, CDR2 YNFKEQ. V lost 5 bases and J lost 2; bases outside the gene matches: 12. This CDR3 contains 16 residues. The CDR3, as DNA: TGTGCCAGCAGCGGAACGAGGGGACTAACGACCTACGAGCAGTACTTC. Translated, it gives CASSGTRGLTTYEQYF.

This clone qualifies as large (0.1 to 1%). The CDR3 is CASIGDQETQYF. CDR3 DNA: TGTGCCAGTATCGGAGACCAAGAGACCCAGTACTTC. The genes are TRBV6-5 and TRBJ2-5; D call uncertain. Germline-derived CDR1 and CDR2 are MNHEY and SVGAGI. V was pared by 9 bases and J by 0 bases, with 8 bases between. This CDR3 region has 12 residues.